The 12 T cell receptor beta chains below come from one sample, sequenced in a study of OX40 agonist ivuxolimab in advanced cancers. Some clones are missing from TCRdb's copy, which holds only in-frame ones; the method was immunoSEQ multiplex PCR. The sample lists tens of thousands of clones; approximately 92% were seen once. This sample comprised CD4+ or CD8+ T cells sorted from blood, obtained in a trial of the OX40 agonist ivuxolimab. The origin of the receptors is an adult with an advanced solid tumor such as melanoma, head and neck, liver or kidney cancer.

The chain combines TRBV13 with TRBJ1-1, with D possibly being TRBD1 (5 bases). V was pared by 0 bases and J by 3 bases, with 8 bases between. CDR1 and CDR2 from the germline V gene are PRHDT and FYEKMQ (reference sequence). This CDR3 is built from 14 residues. The chain's CDR3 is CASSLGGRDTEAFF. CDR3 sequence (DNA): TGTGCCAGCAGCTTAGGGGGGCGCGACACTGAAGCTTTCTTT.

This clone was recorded only once. This chain links TRBV5-5 with TRBJ1-2; 7 bases agree with TRBD1. V lost 6 bases to trimming and J lost 4 bases; unmatched junction nucleotides: 15. This CDR3 region has 16 residues. Germline V gene data show CDR1 as SGHKS and CDR2 as YYEKEE (reference sequence). CDR3 sequence: CASTWYDRALGYGYTF. The CDR3 DNA is TGTGCCAGCACCTGGTATGACAGGGCTTTGGGCTATGGCTACACCTTC.

This chain connects TRBV5-1 to TRBJ2-2; 9 nucleotides agree with TRBD1. Germline assignment: CDR1 SGHRS and CDR2 YFSETQ. With 6 bases clipped from V and 4 bases from J, the junction kept 7 bases outside the gene matches. This CDR3 comprises 15 residues. CDR3 nucleotide sequence: TGCGCCAGCAACACAGGGGGCAGGGGCACCGGGGAGCTGTTTTTT. This codes for CASNTGGRGTGELFF.

The chain carries TRBV7-2 and TRBJ2-3, with D perhaps TRBD1 (5 bases). Germline V gene sequence: CDR1 SGHTA, CDR2 FQGNSA. The CDR3 sequence is 15 residues long. V was pared by 1 base and J by 5 bases, with 13 bases between. CDR3 protein: CASSLVGVEEDTQYF. CDR3 sequence (DNA): TGTGCCAGCAGCTTAGTAGGGGTGGAAGAAGATACGCAGTATTTT.

The chain links TRBV19 to TRBJ2-1; D might be TRBD2 (5 bases). V was trimmed by 6 bases and J by 8 bases, leaving 14 bases between them. The CDR3 is 13 amino acids. CDR1 is LNHDA and CDR2 is SQIVND in the germline V gene (reference sequence). The CDR3 reads CASRASFFDEQFF. The CDR3 DNA reads as TGTGCCAGTAGGGCTAGCTTTTTCGATGAGCAGTTCTTC.

The chain carries TRBV30 and TRBJ1-1; D not resolved. Germline V lookup: CDR1 GTSNPN, CDR2 SVGIG (reference sequence). The CDR3 covers 13 residues. The V and J ends lost 5 bases and 2 bases respectively, with 12 bases between them. DNA of the CDR3: TGTGCCTGGTCCACAGACTCTAACACTGAAGCTTTCTTT. Translated, it gives CAWSTDSNTEAFF.

V is TRBV7-2 and J is TRBJ1-2; 9 bases are shared with TRBD1. Germline CDR1 is SGHTA and CDR2 is FQGNSA. There are 14 residues in the CDR3. V lost 4 bases to trimming and J lost 4 bases; unmatched junction nucleotides: 4. CDR3 region: CASSSRDRAYGYTF. Here the CDR3 DNA reads TGTGCCAGCAGCTCCCGGGACAGGGCCTATGGCTACACCTTC.

V gene TRBV6-6 combines with J gene TRBJ2-7; D remains unclear. The CDR3 is made up of 15 amino acids. V lost 5 bases to trimming and J lost 1 base, with 15 bases between them. The germline gives CDR1 MNHNY, CDR2 SVGAGI (reference sequence). CDR3 nucleotide sequence: TGTGCCAGCAGTCTTCTTGGATGGATATCCTACGAGCAGTACTTC. Protein: CASSLLGWISYEQYF.

The V and J genes are TRBV7-6 and TRBJ2-1; 9 bases match TRBD2. CDR1 is SGHVS and CDR2 is FNYEAQ in the germline V gene. Trimming removed 4 bases from V and 2 bases from J; junction bases left unmatched: 9. The CDR3 has 17 amino acids. The DNA of the CDR3 is TGTGCCAGCAGCTCCCGGCCAGCGGGGGGAACCTACAATGAGCAGTTCTTC. Protein product: CASSSRPAGGTYNEQFF. The full variable domain, with the rest looked up from reference TRBV7-6 and TRBJ2-1, is GAGVSQSPRYKVTKRGQDVALRCDPISGHVSLYWYRQALGQGPEFLTYFNYEAQQDKSGLPNDRFSAERPEGSISTLTIQRTEQRDSAMYRCASSSRPAGGTYNEQFFGPGTRLTVL.

This clone was recorded only once. CDR3 protein: CAWSEDRVSNQPQHF. The CDR3 region has the DNA TGTGCCTGGAGTGAGGACAGGGTTAGCAATCAGCCCCAGCATTTT. The chain recombines TRBV30 with TRBJ1-5, with 8 bases fitting TRBD1. J gave up 0 bases and V 1 base, and 2 bases lay outside the gene matches. This CDR3 spans 15 amino acids. CDR1 and CDR2 (germline): GTSNPN, SVGIG (reference sequence).

This clone is a singleton in its sample. The chain couples TRBV7-8 to TRBJ1-1; weak D call: TRBD1 (5 bases). The ends were cut back, 5 bases at V and 1 base at J, with 11 bases in the middle. Per the germline V gene, CDR1 is SGHVS and CDR2 is FQNEAQ. CDR3 length: 14 residues. The CDR3 coding sequence is TGTGCCAGCAGCCTCCAGGGCCGGAACACTGAAGCTTTCTTT. Amino acid sequence: CASSLQGRNTEAFF. Complete variable domain (other parts from reference TRBV7-8 and TRBJ1-1): GAGVSQSPRYKVAKRGQDVALRCDPISGHVSLFWYQQALGQGPEFLTYFQNEAQLDKSGLPSDRFFAERPEGSVSTLKIQRTQQEDSAVYLCASSLQGRNTEAFFGQGTRLTVV.

V and J are TRBV7-3 and TRBJ2-1; D may match TRBD1 or TRBD2 (5 bases each). The germline V gene has CDR1 SGHTA and CDR2 FQGTGA. The CDR3 consists of 13 residues. V shed 2 bases and J shed 5 bases, with 7 bases lying between them. The CDR3 is CASSLQGDNEQFF. The CDR3 DNA follows: TGTGCCAGCAGCTTACAGGGAGACAATGAGCAGTTCTTC.